Presented here are 32 T cell receptor beta chains from one specimen sequenced in a study of blood T cell repertoires in COVID-19. The table came from immunoSEQ multiplex PCR; TCRdb's copy has only in-frame clones and leaves some out. The sample shows 100,000 to 150,000 clones, 70% to 80% of them seen only once. The sequencing sample was made of peripheral blood. The receptors were gathered from a human donor in a cohort sampled during active COVID-19.

This clone turned up a few times. The chain joins TRBV28 to TRBJ1-5; unclear D gene. V shed 1 base and J shed 3 bases, with 4 bases lying between them. Looked up from germline, CDR1 is MDHEN and CDR2 is SYDVKM. This CDR3 is 13 amino acids long. CDR3 bases: TGTGCCAGCAGTTTATTCCTCAATCAGCCCCAGCATTTT. It codes for CASSLFLNQPQHF.

This clone was recorded once. The chain has TRBV5-6 and TRBJ1-4, with 7 bases identical to TRBD1. CDR3 length equals 14 residues. Germline trimming cut 4 bases from V and 6 bases from J; bases unmatched to any gene: 6. Germline lookup yields CDR1 SGHDT and CDR2 YYEEEE. The CDR3 DNA reads TGTGCCAGCAGCCCAGGGGGGCGGGATGAAAAACTGTTTTTT. Residues: CASSPGGRDEKLFF.

The genes are TRBV14 and TRBJ2-7; perhaps TRBD2 as D (5 bases). Trimming removed 6 bases at V and 5 bases at J, with 14 bases between. The CDR3 totals 13 residues. Germline lookup yields CDR1 SGHDN and CDR2 FVKESK. The CDR3 reads CASRGGNLNEQYF. Written as DNA, the CDR3 is TGTGCCAGCAGAGGAGGAAACCTTAACGAGCAGTACTTC.

This clone was seen once. The chain joins TRBV4-1 to TRBJ1-2; 9 bases match TRBD1. The V and J ends lost 1 base and 0 bases, in that order; junction bases with no gene match: 9. Germline CDR1 and CDR2: MGHRA and YSYEKL. There are 18 residues in the CDR3. As DNA, the CDR3 is TGCGCCAGCAGCCAAGTTTTTTTGGGGACAGGGACTAACTATGGCTACACCTTC. Protein product: CASSQVFLGTGTNYGYTF.

The chain recombines TRBV19 with TRBJ1-5; tentative D call: TRBD1 (6 bases). The V end was cut by 7 bases, the J end by 0 bases, with 13 bases between. The CDR3 consists of 15 residues. The germline gives CDR1 LNHDA, CDR2 SQIVND (reference sequence). CDR3 nucleotides: TGTGCCAGTACTAATAACAGGGTTAGCAATCAGCCCCAGCATTTT. Translating gives CASTNNRVSNQPQHF.

The chain combines TRBV7-6 with TRBJ1-6, with TRBD1 identical over 8 bases. The germline CDR1 and CDR2 sequences are SGHVS and FNYEAQ. This CDR3 region has 16 residues. Unmatched junction bases numbered 10, after V lost 5 bases and J lost 7 bases. CDR3 region: CASSPRTGWTNSPLHF. In DNA, the CDR3 is TGTGCCAGCAGCCCTAGGACAGGGTGGACGAATTCACCCCTCCACTTT.

The genes are TRBV29-1 and TRBJ1-4, with D tentatively TRBD1 (5 bases). The CDR3 has 15 amino acids. The germline V gene encodes CDR1 SQVTM and CDR2 ANQGSEA. V lost 4 bases to trimming and J lost 8 bases, with 20 bases between them. Here the CDR3 DNA reads TGCAGCGTTGGGGGGACGGGCGGGGCCAAAGAAAAACTGTTTTTT. Amino acids: CSVGGTGGAKEKLFF.

This chain connects TRBV4-1 to TRBJ2-7; 10 bases agree with TRBD2. Germline V gene lookup returns CDR1 MGHRA and CDR2 YSYEKL. The length of the CDR3 is 15 residues. V dropped 2 bases and J dropped 2; count of bases not matched to a gene: 3. For the CDR3, the DNA is TGCGCCAGCAGCCAACGCAGCGGGGGGGCCTACGAGCAGTACTTC. Translated: CASSQRSGGAYEQYF.

The chain employs TRBV6-1 and TRBJ1-2; D gene ambiguous. The CDR3 runs 12 residues. The V gene lost 1 base and the J gene lost 5 bases, with 5 bases spanning the gap. Germline V gene lookup returns CDR1 MNHNS and CDR2 SASEGT. The CDR3 DNA reads TGTGCCAGCAGTGAAGGGCATTATGGCTACACCTTC. Protein product: CASSEGHYGYTF.

V is TRBV27 and J is TRBJ1-2; 7 bases align to TRBD1. The CDR3 covers 15 residues. Germline CDR1 is MNHEY and CDR2 is SMNVEV (reference sequence). V was pared by 4 bases and J by 2 bases, with 7 bases of the junction left unmatched. The CDR3 is CASSSYLRGNYGYTF. The CDR3 bases are TGTGCCAGCAGTTCCTACCTCAGGGGGAACTATGGCTACACCTTC.

The rearrangement joins TRBV11-2 to TRBJ2-1; 8 nucleotides line up with TRBD2. The germline gives CDR1 SGHAT, CDR2 FQNNGV. This CDR3 spans 18 amino acids. J gave up 8 bases and V 0 bases, and 15 bases lay outside the gene matches. The DNA for the CDR3 is TGTGCCAGCAGCTTAGATGATGGTGTTACGGGAGGGCCGGATGAGCAGTTCTTC. Its protein product is CASSLDDGVTGGPDEQFF. Full variable domain (rest looked up from reference TRBV11-2 and TRBJ2-1): EAGVAQSPRYKIIEKRQSVAFWCNPISGHATLYWYQQILGQGPKLLIQFQNNGVVDDSQLPKDRFSAERLKGVDSTLKIQPAKLEDSAVYLCASSLDDGVTGGPDEQFFGPGTRLTVL.

This chain links TRBV4-1 with TRBJ2-7; TRBD1 might be the D (5 bases). CDR1 is MGHRA and CDR2 is YSYEKL in the germline V gene. V lost 0 bases, J lost 1 base, and 10 bases lay in between. This CDR3 spans 15 amino acids. CDR3 DNA: TGCGCCAGCAGCCAAGATGGTCAGGGTTCCTACGAGCAGTACTTC. Translating gives CASSQDGQGSYEQYF.

This clone was detected only once. The V call is TRBV9, the J call TRBJ2-7; 7 nucleotides line up with TRBD2. Trimming cost V 1 base and J 3 bases; bases outside gene matches: 7. The CDR3 spans 15 residues. Germline lookup yields CDR1 SGDLS and CDR2 YYNGEE. CDR3 in amino acids: CASSVTAGLNYEQYF. CDR3 in DNA: TGTGCCAGCAGCGTAACGGCGGGACTAAACTACGAGCAGTACTTC.

CDR3 sequence: CARVAGSVDTQYF. The CDR3 bases are TGTGCCAGAGTAGCGGGATCGGTAGATACGCAGTATTTT. The genes are TRBV21-1 and TRBJ2-3; the table's D call of TRBD2 was not tested on the DNA. TRBV21-1 constitutes a pseudogene. CDR3 size: 13 residues.

This clone has a handful of counts. The V gene is TRBV27, the J gene TRBJ2-7; 10 positions match TRBD1. Germline V CDR1 and CDR2: MNHEY, SMNVEV (reference sequence). The CDR3 sequence is 14 residues long. Germline trimming cut 5 bases from V and 3 bases from J; bases unmatched to any gene: 4. The CDR3: CASSPGTGDYEQYF. Here the CDR3 DNA reads TGTGCCAGCAGTCCAGGGACAGGGGACTACGAGCAGTACTTC.

The CDR3 nucleotides read TGTGCCAGCAGCTTCGGGGTCTCGAATGAGCAGTTCTTC. Protein sequence: CASSFGVSNEQFF. V and J are TRBV7-2 and TRBJ2-1, with D possibly matching TRBD2 (5 bases). This CDR3 has 13 amino acids. V shed 3 bases and J shed 7 bases, with 10 bases lying between them. Germline V gene sequence: CDR1 SGHTA, CDR2 FQGNSA.

The rearrangement links TRBV12-3 or TRBV12-4 to TRBJ1-2; TRBD1 might be the D (6 bases). V lost 5 bases, J lost 5 bases, and 9 bases lay in between. The length of the CDR3 is 12 residues. CDR3 protein: CASSEGHYGYTF. For the CDR3, the DNA is TGTGCCAGCAGTGAGGGACATTATGGCTACACCTTC.

The table lists this clone with a few counts. The chain recombines TRBV5-1 with TRBJ1-2, with 8 bases identical to TRBD1. Trimming at V came to 4 bases and at J to 6 bases, leaving 5 bases not matched to a gene. The CDR3 sequence is 13 residues long. Germline V lookup: CDR1 SGHRS, CDR2 YFSETQ. The DNA for the CDR3 is TGCGCCAGCAGCACAGGACAGGGCGATGGCTACACCTTC. As protein: CASSTGQGDGYTF.

The chain is built from TRBV19 and TRBJ1-1; D unresolved. The germline CDR1 and CDR2 sequences are LNHDA and SQIVND (reference sequence). The CDR3 spans 13 residues. V was pared by 5 bases and J by 7 bases, with 14 bases between. The CDR3 region is CASSARSGFEAFF. The CDR3 bases are TGTGCCAGTAGTGCCCGGAGCGGGTTTGAAGCTTTCTTT.

The J gene is TRBJ1-1, the V gene TRBV11-3; D might be TRBD1 (5 bases). The germline V gene encodes CDR1 SGHNT and CDR2 YENEEA. With 1 base removed from V and 13 bases from J, the gap between germline ends came to 22 bases. The length of the CDR3 is 15 residues. The CDR3 region has the DNA TGTGCCAGCAGCTTAGGATTCCGGCAGGGCCAGGGAATTTTCTTT. Amino acid sequence: CASSLGFRQGQGIFF.

V is TRBV27 and J is TRBJ1-1, with D unclear. Germline V CDR1 and CDR2: MNHEY, SMNVEV (reference sequence). V lost 0 bases, J lost 4 bases, and 12 bases lay in between. The CDR3 has 15 residues. The CDR3 protein is CASSLSQTPGTEAFF. CDR3 nucleotides: TGTGCCAGCAGTTTATCTCAGACGCCGGGCACTGAAGCTTTCTTT.

This chain links TRBV5-1 with TRBJ1-1; D is possibly TRBD1 (5 bases). The V gene lost 1 base and the J gene lost 5 bases, with 12 bases spanning the gap. Looked up from germline, CDR1 is SGHRS and CDR2 is YFSETQ. The CDR3 has 14 amino acids. The CDR3 loop is CASSLILGGTEAFF. In DNA, the CDR3 is TGCGCCAGCAGCTTGATATTGGGGGGAACTGAAGCTTTCTTT.

The chain uses TRBV7-8 and TRBJ2-7, with a possible D match to TRBD1 (5 bases). Per germline, CDR1 SGHVS and CDR2 FQNEAQ. V gave up 3 bases and J gave up 2 bases, with 5 bases separating them. The CDR3 is made up of 12 amino acids. This CDR3 is CASSLDTYEQYF. The CDR3 coding sequence is TGTGCCAGCAGCTTGGACACCTACGAGCAGTACTTC.

This clone has more than one count but fewer than ten. DNA of the CDR3: TGTGCCAGCAGTGATACCAACAGGGGGCCTGAAGCTTTCTTT. Its translation: CASSDTNRGPEAFF. The V call is TRBV2, the J call TRBJ1-1; 9 positions agree with TRBD1. Germline loops: CDR1 SNHLY, CDR2 FYNNEI. The CDR3 is 14 amino acids. After removal of 3 bases from V and 6 bases from J, the junction contained 5 bases not matched to a gene. Full variable domain (rest looked up from reference TRBV2 and TRBJ1-1): EPEVTQTPSHQVTQMGQEVILRCVPISNHLYFYWYRQILGQKVEFLVSFYNNEISEKSEIFDDQFSVERPDGSNFTLKIRSTKLEDSAMYFCASSDTNRGPEAFFGQGTRLTVV.

The chain couples TRBV28 to TRBJ1-5; 10 nucleotides match TRBD1. The V segment lost 5 bases and the J segment 0 bases; nucleotides outside the gene matches: 13. The CDR3 sequence is 19 residues long. Germline V gives CDR1 MDHEN, CDR2 SYDVKM. In DNA form, the CDR3 reads TGTGCCAGCAGTCCTAGCCCGGGACAGGGGACGTATAGCAATCAGCCCCAGCATTTT. It yields the protein CASSPSPGQGTYSNQPQHF.

This clone was seen many times. V and J are TRBV3-1 (or the pseudogene TRBV3-2) and TRBJ2-6, with D uncertain. From germline, CDR1 is LGHDT and CDR2 YNNKEL (reference sequence). CDR3 size: 16 residues. The V and J ends lost 7 bases and 1 base respectively, with 14 bases between them. The CDR3 sequence: CASTPKEISGANVLTF. For the CDR3, the DNA is TGTGCCAGCACCCCAAAAGAGATTTCTGGGGCCAACGTCCTGACTTTC.

CDR3 sequence (DNA): TGTGCCAGCAGTAATTCGGGACAGGGGTCGAGTGGCTACACCTTC. Protein sequence: CASSNSGQGSSGYTF. J is TRBJ1-2 and V is TRBV7-9; the match to TRBD1 covers 10 bases. CDR1 is SEHNR and CDR2 is FQNEAQ in the germline V gene (reference sequence). The CDR3 runs 15 residues. Trimming at V came to 6 bases and at J to 7 bases, leaving 11 bases not matched to a gene.

V is TRBV29-1 and J is TRBJ2-5, with TRBD2 matching over 9 bases. Germline values: CDR1 SQVTM, CDR2 ANQGSEA. CDR3 length: 12 residues. DNA for the CDR3: TGCAGTGCGGGGGGGGGCCAAGAGACCCAGTACTTC. Amino acid sequence: CSAGGGQETQYF.

The chain recombines TRBV27 with TRBJ1-1; 9 nucleotides agree with TRBD1. In germline, CDR1 is MNHEY, CDR2 SMNVEV (reference sequence). The CDR3 covers 15 residues. V dropped 4 bases and J dropped 4; count of bases not matched to a gene: 7. CDR3 sequence (DNA): TGTGCCAGCAGTTACGGGACAGGGATGGCCACTGAAGCTTTCTTT. Translating it yields CASSYGTGMATEAFF.

The chain combines TRBV4-1 with TRBJ1-2; TRBD1 matches at 8 bases. CDR1 and CDR2 from the germline V gene are MGHRA and YSYEKL. V was clipped by 5 bases and J by 8 bases; unmatched bases: 7. CDR3 size: 13 residues. This CDR3 is CASSYGTGSGYTF. The CDR3 DNA reads TGCGCCAGCAGCTATGGGACAGGTAGCGGCTACACCTTC.

The gene calls are TRBV3-1 (or the pseudogene TRBV3-2) and TRBJ2-5, with 9 bases that match TRBD1. V shed 0 bases, J shed 5 bases, and the junction held 16 bases outside the gene matches. Germline-derived CDR1 and CDR2 are LGHDT and YNNKEL (reference sequence). The CDR3 extends over 19 amino acids. The CDR3 coding sequence is TGTGCCAGCAGCCAAGATCTTCCGGCGAGGACAGGGGAGACGGAGACCCAGTACTTC. The encoded protein is CASSQDLPARTGETETQYF.

The chain is built from TRBV4-1 and TRBJ1-4, with 7 bases that match TRBD1. In germline, CDR1 is MGHRA, CDR2 YSYEKL. Trimming cost V 4 bases and J 14 bases; bases outside gene matches: 10. The CDR3 contains 13 residues. In DNA form, the CDR3 reads TGCGCCAGCAGCCGTATGCTCCGGGACAGTCTGTTTTTT. This sequence encodes CASSRMLRDSLFF.